This is a list of T cell receptor beta chains from one sample in a study of blood T cell repertoires in COVID-19. Measured with immunoSEQ multiplex PCR; TCRdb has only the in-frame clones, and not every one. The sample has fewer than 500,000 clones, 70% to 90% seen once; the top ten hold roughly 0.84%. The material sequenced was peripheral blood. The receptors stem from a man between 18 and 29 years old with COVID-19, enrolled during active disease. Each CDR3 is given with its conserved first and last residue. The order of the fields is clone size, J gene, D gene, V gene, CDR3 DNA, CDR3 protein. D genes are given only for firm matches. Clone size, where shown, is once, few, many, or a class for clones that have expanded.

size: NA
J: TRBJ2-2
D: TRBD1
V: TRBV19
DNA: TGTGCCGCCCGGTCAGGGACAGGGGATGACGGGGAGCTGTTTTTT
CDR3: CAARSGTGDDGELFF

size: NA
J: TRBJ1-5
D: NA
V: TRBV7-9
DNA: TGTGCCAGCAGCTCTCATGGGGGGTCGGGGCAGCCCCAGCATTTT
CDR3: CASSSHGGSGQPQHF

size: NA
J: TRBJ2-7
D: NA
V: TRBV3-1/TRBV3-2
DNA: TGTGCCAGCAGCCAAGGGGAGCGCCCCTCCTACGAGCAGTACTTC
CDR3: CASSQGERPSYEQYF

size: NA
J: TRBJ2-2
D: NA
V: TRBV7-9
DNA: TGTGCCAGCAACGAAATTAATAGGGGAGGTGGATCCACCGGGGAGCTGTTTTTT
CDR3: CASNEINRGGGSTGELFF

size: NA
J: TRBJ1-1
D: TRBD1
V: TRBV6-5
DNA: TGTGCCAGCAGTTACCAGGGGGCGGTTGGCACTGAAGCTTTCTTT
CDR3: CASSYQGAVGTEAFF

size: NA
J: TRBJ1-3
D: NA
V: TRBV7-2
DNA: TGTGCCAGCAGCTTGGCCCCCGGGGTACCTGGAAACACCATATATTTT
CDR3: CASSLAPGVPGNTIYF

size: NA
J: TRBJ1-1
D: NA
V: TRBV7-3
DNA: TGTGCCAGCAGCTTATATAAGAACACTGAAGCTTTCTTT
CDR3: CASSLYKNTEAFF

size: NA
J: TRBJ1-5
D: NA
V: TRBV28
DNA: TGTGCCAGCAGTTCCGGTGGGAGCGGCGATCAGCCCCAGCATTTT
CDR3: CASSSGGSGDQPQHF

size: NA
J: TRBJ2-2
D: NA
V: TRBV7-6
DNA: TGTGCCAGCAGCTTAGATCGTCAGGGGGAGCTGTTTTTT
CDR3: CASSLDRQGELFF

size: NA
J: TRBJ1-1
D: NA
V: TRBV13
DNA: TGTGCCAGCAGCCTCGGGCAGGGCTACACTGAAGCTTTCTTT
CDR3: CASSLGQGYTEAFF

size: NA
J: TRBJ1-6
D: NA
V: TRBV5-1
DNA: TGCGCCAGCAGCTGGGGGGAGGAGGGCTCACCCCTCCACTTT
CDR3: CASSWGEEGSPLHF

size: NA
J: TRBJ2-7
D: TRBD2
V: TRBV2
DNA: TGTGCCAGCAGGGCCGCGGGGGTCGAGCAGTACTTC
CDR3: CASRAAGVEQYF

size: NA
J: TRBJ1-3
D: NA
V: TRBV2
DNA: TGTGCCAGCAGTGACTCCCCTCCAGGGATAAAGTCTGGAAACACCATATATTTT
CDR3: CASSDSPPGIKSGNTIYF

size: NA
J: TRBJ2-7
D: TRBD1
V: TRBV6-5
DNA: TGTGCCAGCCTGGGGACAGACGGTCCCTACGAGCAGTACTTC
CDR3: CASLGTDGPYEQYF

size: NA
J: TRBJ2-1
D: TRBD1
V: TRBV5-1
DNA: TGCGCCAGCAGCTGGGGGACAGCATTCGGTGAGCAGTTCTTC
CDR3: CASSWGTAFGEQFF

size: NA
J: TRBJ2-1
D: NA
V: TRBV30
DNA: TGTGCCTGGAGAACGGTTTCCTACAATGAGCAGTTCTTC
CDR3: CAWRTVSYNEQFF

size: NA
J: TRBJ2-5
D: TRBD2
V: TRBV3-1/TRBV3-2
DNA: TGTGCCAGCAGCCCCGAGAGGCGGGCTAGCGGGGTCCAAGAGACCCAGTACTTC
CDR3: CASSPERRASGVQETQYF

size: NA
J: TRBJ1-6
D: TRBD1
V: TRBV9
DNA: TGTGCCAGCAGCCCCGGGACAGTGGCGGGGTCACCCCTCCACTTT
CDR3: CASSPGTVAGSPLHF

size: NA
J: TRBJ2-1
D: NA
V: TRBV18
DNA: TGTGCCAGCTCACCACTAGTTTCTTCATACAATGAGCAGTTCTTC
CDR3: CASSPLVSSYNEQFF

size: once
J: TRBJ2-1
D: TRBD2
V: TRBV6-2/TRBV6-3
DNA: TGTGCCAGCAGTTACCAGACTAGCGGGGACAATGAGCAGTTCTTC
CDR3: CASSYQTSGDNEQFF

size: once
J: TRBJ2-7
D: NA
V: TRBV7-8
DNA: TGTGCCAGCAGCTTAAAGACCCCCCGGGACTCCCACTACGAGCAGTACTTC
CDR3: CASSLKTPRDSHYEQYF

size: once
J: TRBJ2-2
D: NA
V: TRBV11-3
DNA: TGTGCCAGCAGCTTAGATGAGGTCACCGGGGAGCTGTTTTTT
CDR3: CASSLDEVTGELFF

size: NA
J: TRBJ1-4
D: NA
V: TRBV3-1/TRBV3-2
DNA: TGTGCCAGCAGCCCCCGACAGCCTGCAACTAATGAAAAACTGTTTTTT
CDR3: CASSPRQPATNEKLFF

size: few
J: TRBJ1-1
D: NA
V: TRBV7-9
DNA: TGTGCCAGCAGCACCCCTCGGACACCAGGGGAAGCTTTCTTT
CDR3: CASSTPRTPGEAFF

size: NA
J: TRBJ2-7
D: TRBD2
V: TRBV6-6
DNA: TGTGCCAGCAGTCACGCGGGGGTTACTTACGAGCAGTACTTC
CDR3: CASSHAGVTYEQYF

size: NA
J: TRBJ2-7
D: NA
V: TRBV7-9
DNA: TGTGCCAGCAGCAATGATTACGCCGGAAGCGGTTCCTACGAGCAGTACTTC
CDR3: CASSNDYAGSGSYEQYF

size: NA
J: TRBJ2-1
D: NA
V: TRBV3-1/TRBV3-2
DNA: TGTGCCAGCAGCCAAGCAGGCCTCAATGAGCAGTTCTTC
CDR3: CASSQAGLNEQFF

size: few
J: TRBJ2-7
D: TRBD2
V: TRBV20-1
DNA: TGCAGTGCTAGTGGACTAGCGGGATCCTACGAGCAGTACTTC
CDR3: CSASGLAGSYEQYF

size: NA
J: TRBJ1-2
D: NA
V: TRBV2
DNA: TGTGCCAGCAGTGCTCAGGGCGGCGGCTACACCTTC
CDR3: CASSAQGGGYTF

size: NA
J: TRBJ2-7
D: TRBD1
V: TRBV18
DNA: TGTGCCAGCTCACCTCCGGGACAGGGAGGGCAGTACTTC
CDR3: CASSPPGQGGQYF

size: NA
J: TRBJ1-1
D: TRBD1
V: TRBV5-4
DNA: TGTGCCAGCAGCTCGACGGACAGGGTATGGACTGAAGCTTTCTTT
CDR3: CASSSTDRVWTEAFF

size: NA
J: TRBJ2-7
D: TRBD1
V: TRBV4-1
DNA: TGCGCCAGCAGCCAAGGACAGGGGGCAATCTACGAGCAGTACTTC
CDR3: CASSQGQGAIYEQYF

size: once
J: TRBJ2-1
D: TRBD1
V: TRBV28
DNA: TGTGCCAGCAGTTCCCTGACAGGGGGCAGAAATGAGCAGTTCTTC
CDR3: CASSSLTGGRNEQFF

size: once
J: TRBJ1-6
D: TRBD1
V: TRBV5-1
DNA: TGCGCCAGCAGCTTGGGGACAGGGAATAATTCACCCCTCCACTTT
CDR3: CASSLGTGNNSPLHF

size: NA
J: TRBJ2-2
D: NA
V: TRBV19
DNA: TGTGCCAGTAGCCTGACAGGTCACTCCGGGGAGCTGTTTTTT
CDR3: CASSLTGHSGELFF

size: NA
J: TRBJ2-4
D: TRBD1
V: TRBV3-1/TRBV3-2
DNA: TGTGCCAGCAGCACTAGGACCCAGGGGGACAACATTCAGTACTTC
CDR3: CASSTRTQGDNIQYF

size: NA
J: TRBJ2-7
D: TRBD2
V: TRBV27
DNA: TGTGCCAGCAGTTTGGATATTGCGGGGGGGGGCGAGCAGTACTTC
CDR3: CASSLDIAGGGEQYF

size: NA
J: TRBJ1-1
D: TRBD1
V: TRBV14
DNA: TGTGCCAGCAGCCCTTGGACAGGGAAAACTGAAGCTTTCTTT
CDR3: CASSPWTGKTEAFF

size: NA
J: TRBJ1-2
D: NA
V: TRBV11-2
DNA: TGTGCCAGCAGCTTATCCCCCCAGGGCCTTAACTATGGCTACACCTTC
CDR3: CASSLSPQGLNYGYTF

size: NA
J: TRBJ2-5
D: NA
V: TRBV5-1
DNA: TGCGCCAGCAGCAGGGGGGAGACCCAGTACTTC
CDR3: CASSRGETQYF

size: once
J: TRBJ2-7
D: TRBD1
V: TRBV11-3
DNA: TGTGCCAGCAGCGCGGGACAGGGGTTCCACGAGCAGTACTTC
CDR3: CASSAGQGFHEQYF

size: once
J: TRBJ1-5
D: NA
V: TRBV19
DNA: TGTGCCACCGCGGACAGTAGCAATCAGCCCCAGCATTTT
CDR3: CATADSSNQPQHF

size: NA
J: TRBJ2-6
D: TRBD1
V: TRBV4-2
DNA: TGTGCCAGCAGCCTAAGGACAGGGGGTAACTCTGGGGCCAACGTCCTGACTTTC
CDR3: CASSLRTGGNSGANVLTF

size: NA
J: TRBJ2-6
D: TRBD2
V: TRBV28
DNA: TGTGCCAGCAGTCTCTCAACTAGCGGGAGTGGTTCTGGGGCCAACGTCCTGACTTTC
CDR3: CASSLSTSGSGSGANVLTF

size: NA
J: TRBJ1-2
D: NA
V: TRBV2
DNA: TGTGCCAGCAGTGTGGCAGGCCTTAACTATGGCTACACCTTC
CDR3: CASSVAGLNYGYTF